This TCR beta chain derives from a study of blood T cell repertoires in COVID-19. Study background: Samples representing acute and convalescent COVID-19 were sourced from the United States, Italy and Spain. The analysed material was cDNA or gDNA that came from T cells, B-cell-depleted T cells, or PBMCs.

This clone turned up a few times. The data were produced by immunoSEQ multiplex PCR, yet TCRdb's version contains in-frame clones alone and is incomplete. This sample has approximately 190,000 clones, with 80% to 90% found just once. This CDR3 spans 16 amino acids. V trimming: 4 bases; J trimming: 0 bases; junction bases outside the gene matches: 9. The germline V gene encodes CDR1 SGHKS and CDR2 YYEKEE (reference sequence). This chain uses TRBV5-5 with TRBJ2-7, with 8 bases fitting TRBD1. The sample comprised peripheral blood. The TCR was taken from a woman in her seventies with active or convalescent COVID-19. This CDR3 is CASSIVQGGGSYEQYF. The CDR3 nucleotides are TGTGCCAGCAGCATTGTACAGGGGGGAGGCTCCTACGAGCAGTACTTC.